A single sample is the source of the 14 T cell receptor beta chains below, sequenced in a study of low-dose radiotherapy and immunotherapy resistance in tumors. The time point here: before trial treatment. Both TCRalpha and TCRbeta chains were reverse transcribed with V-gene-specific primers. The PCR that amplified TCRs ran for around 20 cycles, relying on a constant-region primer and a V-primer adapter. TCRdb redid the calling of the reads with MiXCR, one entry per CDR3 protein. Here the sample spans tens of thousands of distinct CDR3 sequences, around 27% being singletons. The input for sequencing was PBMCs, taken before treatment. The receptors here all came from a male donor with rectosigmoid adenocarcinoma.

There are many counts of this clonotype. This chain connects TRBV20-1 to TRBJ1-5; TRBD1 matches 7 bases. Germline V lookup: CDR1 DFQATT, CDR2 SNEGSKA (reference sequence). Trimming cost V 5 bases and J 0 bases; bases outside gene matches: 4. The CDR3 sequence is 14 residues long. CDR3 nucleotides: TGCAGTGCTGAAAGACAGGGTAGCAATCAGCCCCAGCATTTT. Amino acid sequence: CSAERQGSNQPQHF.

J is TRBJ2-7 and V is TRBV7-2; maybe TRBD2 (5 bases). V was trimmed by 1 base and J by 0 bases, leaving 10 bases between them. CDR1 and CDR2 from the germline V gene are SGHTA and FQGNSA. The CDR3 is 15 amino acids. CDR3: CASSLVRGSSYEQYF. In DNA, the CDR3 is TGTGCCAGCAGCTTAGTACGGGGTAGCTCCTACGAGCAGTACTTC.

This clonotype was observed at least ten times. V usage is TRBV24-1 and J usage is TRBJ2-5, with 10 bases that match TRBD2. Per germline, CDR1 KGHDR and CDR2 SFDVKD. The CDR3 spans 15 residues. V lost 3 bases, J lost 5 bases, and 5 bases stayed unmatched. CDR3 protein: CATSDRLAGGETQYF. CDR3 bases: TGTGCCACCAGTGATAGACTAGCGGGCGGGGAGACCCAGTACTTC.

This clonotype has just a few counts. The chain links TRBV19 to TRBJ2-2, with TRBD2 as a possible D gene (7 bases). V was clipped by 7 bases and J by 2 bases, with 11 bases between them. Germline CDR1 reads LNHDA; CDR2 reads SQIVND (reference sequence). This CDR3 has 14 residues. CDR3 sequence (DNA): TGTGCCAGTACGGGGGGCCCTAACACCGGGGAGCTGTTTTTT. This codes for CASTGGPNTGELFF.

The gene calls are TRBV7-3 and TRBJ1-5; perhaps TRBD1 as D (5 bases). V dropped 6 bases and J dropped 0 bases, with 18 bases sitting between them. The CDR3 runs to 17 residues. Germline CDR1 reads SGHTA; CDR2 reads FQGTGA. CDR3 in DNA: TGTGCCAGCAGTCCCGAAACGACAGTAGATAGCAATCAGCCCCAGCATTTT. Amino acids: CASSPETTVDSNQPQHF.

This clonotype was seen repeatedly, ten times or more. V and J are TRBV29-1 and TRBJ1-2; 11 bases align to TRBD1. The CDR3 extends over 14 amino acids. The germline CDR1 and CDR2 sequences are SQVTM and ANQGSEA. Germline trimming cut 3 bases from V and 4 bases from J; bases unmatched to any gene: 4. The CDR3 loop is CSVEPGTGGYGYTF. As DNA, the CDR3 is TGCAGCGTTGAGCCGGGGACAGGGGGCTATGGCTACACCTTC.

This clonotype was counted between two and nine times. The chain is built from TRBV10-3 and TRBJ2-1, with TRBD2 identical over 8 bases. Germline lookup yields CDR1 ENHRY and CDR2 SYGVKD. The CDR3 spans 14 residues. Trimming removed 4 bases from V and 2 bases from J; junction bases left unmatched: 1. CDR3 coding DNA: TGTGCCATCAGTGGAGCGGGGGCCTACAATGAGCAGTTCTTC. Translated: CAISGAGAYNEQFF.

This clonotype was detected many times. J is TRBJ2-1 and V is TRBV19, with 13 bases identical to TRBD2. This CDR3 has 17 residues. From germline, CDR1 is LNHDA and CDR2 SQIVND (reference sequence). With 5 bases clipped from V and 7 bases from J, the junction kept 11 bases outside the gene matches. This chain's CDR3 is CASSPWTSGGLENEQFF. CDR3 nucleotides: TGTGCCAGTAGTCCGTGGACTAGCGGGGGCCTAGAGAATGAGCAGTTCTTC.

Note on this clonotype: A read error may account for a junction end that differs from germline. This chain links TRBV7-3 with TRBJ2-1; 10 bases are a match to TRBD2. This CDR3 contains 15 residues. Germline CDR1 reads SGHTA; CDR2 reads FQGTGA. The CDR3 DNA is TGTGCCAGCAGCAGAACTAGCGGGAACAGCAATGAGCAGCTCTTC. It codes for CASSRTSGNSNEQLF.

This clonotype was picked up many times. Written as DNA, the CDR3 is TGTGCCAGCAGTCGCAAGGCCGCTAATTCACCCCTCCACTTT. Protein product: CASSRKAANSPLHF. This chain uses TRBV6-5 with TRBJ1-6; D not certain. Per the germline V gene, CDR1 is MNHEY and CDR2 is SVGAGI. Trimming removed 5 bases from V and 6 bases from J, with 11 bases in between. The CDR3 runs 14 residues.

This clonotype came up many times. The gene calls are TRBV7-9 and TRBJ2-2; 7 nucleotides agree with TRBD1. Unmatched junction bases numbered 6, after V lost 5 bases and J lost 6 bases. From germline, CDR1 is SEHNR and CDR2 FQNEAQ (reference sequence). The CDR3 covers 14 residues. CDR3 bases: TGTGCCAGCAGCCAAGACAGGGTTTCCGGGGAGCTGTTTTTT. Amino acids: CASSQDRVSGELFF.

In this sample, this clonotype turned up many times. The chain uses TRBV3-1 and TRBJ2-7; TRBD1 matches at 7 bases. Germline CDR1 reads LGHDT; CDR2 reads YNNKEL (reference sequence). Unmatched junction bases numbered 5, after V lost 4 bases and J lost 5 bases. CDR3 size: 13 residues. CDR3 in amino acids: CASSRVGGNEQYF. The CDR3 bases are TGTGCCAGCAGCCGTGTAGGGGGCAACGAGCAGTACTTC.

V gene TRBV19 combines with J gene TRBJ2-2; D could derive from TRBD1 or TRBD2 (7 bases each). CDR1 and CDR2 from the germline V gene are LNHDA and SQIVND (reference sequence). The length of the CDR3 is 14 residues. The V end was cut by 3 bases, the J end by 4 bases, with 9 bases between. CDR3 sequence reads: CASSIRGGTGELFF. The CDR3 bases are TGTGCCAGTAGTATCAGGGGGGGCACCGGGGAGCTGTTTTTT.

In this sample, this clonotype turned up a few times. The chain recombines TRBV6-8 with TRBJ2-2; no firm D call. CDR1 is MNHGY and CDR2 is SAAAGT in the germline V gene. Trimming took 0 bases from V and 7 from J, leaving 6 bases between them. This CDR3 is 13 amino acids long. Here the CDR3 DNA reads TGTGCCAGCAGTTACTCTACCAACGGGGAGCTGTTTTTT. It is translated as CASSYSTNGELFF.